This T cell receptor (beta chain) was documented in a study of T cell changes during pregnancy in multiple sclerosis. Assay used: immunoSEQ multiplex PCR; TCRdb lists only in-frame clones, some missing. Of 99,000 or so clones in the sample, approximately 93% are singletons; the top ten hold 0.99%. The CDR3 loop spans 14 amino acids. Trimming cost V 5 bases and J 5 bases; bases outside gene matches: 8. CDR1 and CDR2 from the germline V gene are MNHEY and SMNVEV (reference sequence). This clone appeared once. This clonotype was obtained from a female donor with multiple sclerosis, enrolled in a pregnancy study. The specimen was peripheral blood, collected after pregnancy. The chain employs TRBV27 and TRBJ2-7; 8 bases map to TRBD1. Here the CDR3 DNA reads TGTGCCAGCAGTGATTGGACAGGGAGGAACGAGCAGTACTTC. This encodes CASSDWTGRNEQYF.